The 20 T cell receptor beta chains reported below all come from one sample, sequenced in a study of vaccination and CD4 T cells after COVID-19. These receptors lack a known antigen. Treatment noted: approximately nine-day PBMC culture with coronavirus spike peptide pools or control peptides (ViraFEST assay). The assay that was used to sequence DNA from cultured CD4+ T cells was the Oncomine TCR Beta short-read assay. From the PCR reads, TCRdb called clonotypes with MiXCR, one entry per CDR3 protein. The data contain 15,000 to 20,000 distinct CDR3 sequences, about a third of them seen just once; the ten biggest clones take up 20% to 25%. Specimen: CD4+ T cells from blood, cultured in vitro, collected before SARS-CoV-2 vaccination. The receptors stem from a human donor who received a COVID-19 vaccine.

The V and J genes are TRBV9 and TRBJ1-1; D remains ambiguous. Trimming pared 0 bases from V and 6 bases from J, leaving 6 bases between. In germline, CDR1 is SGDLS, CDR2 YYNGEE. This CDR3 is 12 amino acids long. In DNA, the CDR3 is TGTGCCAGCAGCGTAGTCAATGCTGAAGCTTTCTTT. Translating it yields CASSVVNAEAFF.

The V gene is TRBV24-1, the J gene TRBJ1-6; the match to TRBD1 covers 7 bases. CDR3 length: 19 amino acids. Germline CDR1 is KGHDR and CDR2 is SFDVKD. Germline trimming cut 6 bases from V and 0 bases from J; bases unmatched to any gene: 13. The DNA of the CDR3 is TGTGCCACCAGTCTAGGACAGGAAGTCATAAGCTCCTATAATTCACCCCTCCACTTT. Translation gives CATSLGQEVISSYNSPLHF.

With regard to this clonotype: Germline and junction disagree at one end, which may indicate a read error. The V and J genes are TRBV11-3 and TRBJ1-1; D gene uncertain. Germline assignment: CDR1 SGHNT and CDR2 YENEEA. This CDR3 has 12 residues. The CDR3 region has the DNA TGTGCCAGCAGCCTAGACTTGTTTGAAGCTTTCTTT. It specifies CASSLDLFEAFF. Using reference TRBV11-3 and TRBJ1-1 for the parts outside the CDR3, the full variable domain is EAGVVQSPRYKIIEKKQPVAFWCNPISGHNTLYWYLQNLGQGPELLIRYENEEAVDDSQLPKDRFSAERLKGVDSTLKIQPAELGDSAVYLCASSLDLFEAFFGQGTRLTVV.

In its sample, this clonotype was seen a few times. The chain couples TRBV30 to TRBJ1-2; TRBD1 agrees at 10 bases. Unmatched junction bases numbered 18, after V lost 3 bases and J lost 8 bases. Per germline, CDR1 GTSNPN and CDR2 SVGIG (reference sequence). This CDR3 spans 17 amino acids. The CDR3 sequence is CAWRDLFRGTGVYGYTF. The CDR3 DNA is TGTGCCTGGAGAGACCTGTTCCGGGGGACAGGGGTATACGGCTACACCTTC.

This clonotype was detected only once. This chain joins TRBV20-1 and TRBJ2-3, with 10 bases matching TRBD2. The V and J ends lost 0 bases and 1 base, in that order; junction bases with no gene match: 1. Germline lookup yields CDR1 DFQATT and CDR2 SNEGSKA (reference sequence). The CDR3 spans 15 residues. This chain's CDR3 is CSARDLAGGTDTQYF. The CDR3, as DNA: TGCAGTGCTAGAGACCTAGCGGGGGGCACAGATACGCAGTATTTT.

This clonotype was observed a few times. This rearrangement joins TRBV20-1 to TRBJ2-3, with TRBD2 identical over 11 bases. In germline, CDR1 is DFQATT, CDR2 SNEGSKA (reference sequence). This CDR3 region has 13 residues. With V trimmed by 4 bases and J by 3 bases, 0 bases remained unmatched. The CDR3 region has the DNA TGCAGTGCTACTAGCGGGGGGACAGATACGCAGTATTTT. It specifies CSATSGGTDTQYF.

The rearrangement links TRBV28 to TRBJ1-3; 7 nucleotides agree with TRBD1. Germline CDR1 and CDR2: MDHEN and SYDVKM. This CDR3 has 17 amino acids. V dropped 4 bases and J dropped 4; count of bases not matched to a gene: 13. Written as DNA, the CDR3 is TGTGCCAGCAGTTCTGGACAGGCCGGCCTCTCCGGAAACACCATATATTTT. Amino acids: CASSSGQAGLSGNTIYF.

The rearrangement uses TRBV12-3 or TRBV12-4 and TRBJ2-2; TRBD2 agrees at 12 bases. V was clipped by 6 bases and J by 7 bases; unmatched bases: 9. This CDR3 contains 16 residues. CDR3 region: CASSIHLAGGRGELFF. The CDR3 DNA sequence: TGTGCCAGCAGCATACACCTAGCGGGGGGGCGCGGGGAGCTGTTTTTT.

This rearrangement joins TRBV20-1 to TRBJ2-6; the D is unclear. Germline CDR1 is DFQATT and CDR2 is SNEGSKA (reference sequence). V was clipped by 5 bases and J by 2 bases, with 7 bases between them. The CDR3 is 13 amino acids. CDR3 sequence reads: CSAFQPGANVLTF. The DNA for the CDR3 is TGCAGTGCTTTCCAGCCTGGGGCCAACGTCCTGACTTTC.

The V and J genes are TRBV5-1 and TRBJ2-5, with D possibly matching TRBD1 (5 bases). The CDR3 runs 15 residues. The germline gives CDR1 SGHRS, CDR2 YFSETQ. V lost 4 bases to trimming and J lost 2 bases, with 15 bases between them. The chain's CDR3 is CASSPQGEAQETQYF. CDR3 coding DNA: TGCGCCAGCAGCCCCCAGGGCGAGGCTCAAGAGACCCAGTACTTC.

A single count supports this clonotype. The chain employs TRBV29-1 and TRBJ2-2; D may be TRBD1 (5 bases). The V end was cut by 3 bases, the J end by 2 bases, with 7 bases between. The CDR3 is 13 amino acids. Germline V gives CDR1 SQVTM, CDR2 ANQGSEA. CDR3 amino acids: CSVDGQNTGELFF. In DNA form, the CDR3 reads TGCAGCGTTGATGGACAAAACACCGGGGAGCTGTTTTTT.

The rearrangement joins TRBV12-3 or TRBV12-4 to TRBJ2-5; 9 bases agree with TRBD1. The CDR3 is 13 amino acids. V shed 3 bases, J shed 10 bases, and the junction held 6 bases outside the gene matches. The CDR3 sequence is CASSFDRGYFQYF. The CDR3 DNA sequence: TGTGCCAGCAGTTTCGACAGGGGGTACTTCCAGTACTTC.

The chain carries TRBV4-2 and TRBJ1-1, with TRBD1 matching 7 bases. Germline CDR1 is LGHNA and CDR2 is YNFKEQ. This CDR3 comprises 14 residues. Trimming at V came to 2 bases and at J to 9 bases, leaving 9 bases not matched to a gene. The CDR3 bases are TGTGCCAGCAGCCAATCCACAGGGGAGGAGCAAGCTTTCTTT. Amino acids: CASSQSTGEEQAFF.

The J gene is TRBJ2-2, the V gene TRBV6-1; D might be TRBD1 (6 bases). V lost 7 bases and J 4 bases, leaving 10 bases between the germline ends. This CDR3 spans 13 amino acids. CDR1 and CDR2 from the germline V gene are MNHNS and SASEGT. This CDR3 is CASTGQSTGELFF. In nucleotides, the CDR3 is TGTGCCAGCACCGGACAGTCCACCGGGGAGCTGTTTTTT.

The chain uses TRBV24-1 and TRBJ1-2; D is unclear. V lost 4 bases and J lost 6, with 11 bases in between. CDR1 is KGHDR and CDR2 is SFDVKD in the germline V gene. This CDR3 region has 13 residues. CDR3 DNA sequence: TGTGCCACCAGTGAGAGAGGGCTTGATGGCTACACCTTC. Its translation: CATSERGLDGYTF.

The genes are TRBV5-1 and TRBJ2-3, with 7 bases fitting TRBD1. The germline CDR1 and CDR2 sequences are SGHRS and YFSETQ. The junction had 8 bases not matched to a gene; V was cut back by 2 bases and J by 2 bases. The CDR3 length is 16 residues. The DNA for the CDR3 is TGCGCCAGCAGCTTCCTATCGACAGGGATCACAGATACGCAGTATTTT. Encoded protein: CASSFLSTGITDTQYF.

This clonotype was observed a handful of times. The rearrangement links TRBV6-2 or TRBV6-3 to TRBJ2-3, with D unresolved. Looked up from germline, CDR1 is MNHEY and CDR2 is SVGEGT. This CDR3 region has 13 residues. The ends were cut back, 6 bases at V and 1 base at J, with 8 bases in the middle. The CDR3 here is CASSRPRTDTQYF. The CDR3 DNA is TGTGCCAGCAGCAGACCACGCACAGATACGCAGTATTTT.

The J gene is TRBJ2-1, the V gene TRBV12-3 or TRBV12-4; maybe TRBD2 (7 bases). The V and J ends lost 4 bases and 7 bases respectively, with 20 bases between them. The CDR3 runs to 16 residues. The CDR3: CASSSRGGTILNEQFF. DNA for the CDR3: TGTGCCAGCAGTTCAAGGGGGGGGACTATTTTGAATGAGCAGTTCTTC.

The V call is TRBV5-5, the J call TRBJ1-5; weak D call: TRBD1 (6 bases). This CDR3 is built from 14 residues. Trimming took 4 bases from V and 6 from J, leaving 14 bases between them. Per germline, CDR1 SGHKS and CDR2 YYEKEE (reference sequence). CDR3 loop: CASSLSLRGQPQHF. The CDR3, as DNA: TGTGCCAGCAGCCTAAGCCTCAGGGGTCAGCCCCAGCATTTT.

This chain uses TRBV20-1 with TRBJ2-3; D possibly corresponds to TRBD2 (6 bases). The CDR3 is 13 amino acids. Trimming removed 1 base from V and 4 bases from J, with 9 bases in between. From germline, CDR1 is DFQATT and CDR2 SNEGSKA (reference sequence). The CDR3 region has the DNA TGCAGTGCTAGAGGGACTATCGCAGATACGCAGTATTTT. It encodes CSARGTIADTQYF.